The 31 T cell receptor beta chains below were found in one sample sequenced in a study of cytomegalovirus exposure and HLA in healthy donors. The study ran its PCR with 60 Vbeta and 13 Jbeta primers. TCRdb's copy holds only in-frame clones and misses some; the assay was immunoSEQ multiplex PCR. Of 100,000 to 120,000 clones in the sample, around 88% were seen once. The sample was PBMCs. Receptors originate from a man aged 35 to 55 in good health and CMV-seronegative.

CDR3 amino acids: CASSQDENSYEQYF. As DNA, the CDR3 is TGCGCCAGCAGCCAAGATGAGAACTCCTACGAGCAGTACTTC. The chain employs TRBV4-1 and TRBJ2-7, with no clear D. This CDR3 spans 14 amino acids. From germline, CDR1 is MGHRA and CDR2 YSYEKL. V was shortened by 0 bases and J by 0 bases, with 6 bases between the two germline ends.

The chain combines TRBV4-2 with TRBJ1-5; 7 positions match TRBD1. J gave up 1 base and V 3 bases, and 9 bases lay outside the gene matches. Germline CDR1 LGHNA, CDR2 YNFKEQ. CDR3 size: 17 residues. CDR3 amino acids: CASSQADRDSSNQPQHF. The CDR3 coding sequence is TGTGCCAGCAGCCAGGCCGACAGGGACAGCAGCAATCAGCCCCAGCATTTT.

The chain carries TRBV28 and TRBJ2-6, with D unresolved. Germline lookup yields CDR1 MDHEN and CDR2 SYDVKM. This CDR3 spans 15 amino acids. V was cut by 2 bases and J by 0 bases, with 5 bases left in between. Written as DNA, the CDR3 is TGTGCCAGCAGTTTACGGGTCTCTGGGGCCAACGTCCTGACTTTC. Translation: CASSLRVSGANVLTF.

This chain connects TRBV4-2 to TRBJ2-5; TRBD2 is a possible D gene (7 bases). The last part of the DNA fits TRBJ2-7 better; the J call may be wrong. The CDR3 length is 17 residues. Per the germline V gene, CDR1 is LGHNA and CDR2 is YNFKEQ. CDR3 sequence (DNA): TGTGCCAGCAGCCAAGATCCCATCGGGGGGCTGTCCTACGAGCAGTACTTC. As protein: CASSQDPIGGLSYEQYF.

The chain has TRBV18 and TRBJ1-4; D remains ambiguous. The CDR3 runs to 13 residues. V gave up 5 bases and J gave up 7 bases, with 11 bases separating them. Germline CDR1 reads KGHSH; CDR2 reads LQKENI. The CDR3, as DNA: TGTGCCAGCTCATTGCGGGAAAGTGAAAAACTGTTTTTT. This codes for CASSLRESEKLFF. Drawing the rest from reference TRBV18 and TRBJ1-4, the complete variable domain is NAGVMQNPRHLVRRRGQEARLRCSPMKGHSHVYWYRQLPEEGLKFMVYLQKENIIDESGMPKERFSAEFPKEGPSILRIQQVVRGDSAAYFCASSLRESEKLFFGSGTQLSVL.

The rearrangement links TRBV30 to TRBJ2-3; 11 positions match TRBD2. Germline lookup yields CDR1 GTSNPN and CDR2 SVGIG (reference sequence). The CDR3 covers 15 residues. Germline trimming cut 4 bases from V and 8 bases from J; bases unmatched to any gene: 11. CDR3 bases: TGTGCCTGGAAGCTAGCGGGGGGCCCCCAGAGTACGCAGTATTTT. Translating gives CAWKLAGGPQSTQYF.

The genes are TRBV9 and TRBJ2-3; D possibly corresponds to TRBD2 (6 bases). The CDR3 spans 15 residues. The V and J ends lost 4 bases and 0 bases respectively, with 12 bases between them. Germline CDR1 is SGDLS and CDR2 is YYNGEE. The CDR3, as DNA: TGTGCCAGCAGCCCGGCGGGACGCAGCACAGATACGCAGTATTTT. Translation: CASSPAGRSTDTQYF. The full variable domain, in which reference TRBV9 and TRBJ2-3 provide the parts outside the CDR3, is DSGVTQTPKHLITATGQRVTLRCSPRSGDLSVYWYQQSLDQGLQFLIQYYNGEERAKGNILERFSAQQFPDLHSELNLSSLELGDSALYFCASSPAGRSTDTQYFGPGTRLTVL.

The V and J genes are TRBV5-1 and TRBJ1-4; D not resolved. The V and J ends lost 0 bases and 3 bases respectively, with 15 bases between them. This CDR3 has 17 amino acids. Germline V gives CDR1 SGHRS, CDR2 YFSETQ. Here the CDR3 reads CASSLDSTAVPNEKLFF. As DNA, the CDR3 is TGCGCCAGCAGCTTGGATTCCACGGCGGTCCCTAATGAAAAACTGTTTTTT.

The chain uses TRBV28 and TRBJ1-1; D remains unclear. The CDR3 consists of 13 residues. Germline CDR1 is MDHEN and CDR2 is SYDVKM. The ends were cut back, 2 bases at V and 11 bases at J, with 15 bases in the middle. CDR3: CASSLPTGLEAFF. The CDR3 bases are TGTGCCAGCAGTTTACCCACCGGGTTAGAGGCTTTCTTT. Using reference TRBV28 and TRBJ1-1 for the parts outside the CDR3, the full variable domain is DVKVTQSSRYLVKRTGEKVFLECVQDMDHENMFWYRQDPGLGLRLIYFSYDVKMKEKGDIPEGYSVSREKKERFSLILESASTNQTSMYLCASSLPTGLEAFFGQGTRLTVV.

The chain uses TRBV5-8 and TRBJ1-5, with D possibly TRBD1 on 5 matching bases. The germline V gene has CDR1 SGHTS and CDR2 YDEGEE. Trimming cost V 1 base and J 11 bases, with 13 bases left between them. The CDR3 has 13 amino acids. CDR3 amino acids: CASSLSGERAQHF. In DNA, the CDR3 is TGTGCCAGCAGCTTGTCGGGGGAACGAGCCCAGCATTTT.

The V and J genes are TRBV2 and TRBJ1-4, with no clear D. The germline CDR1 and CDR2 sequences are SNHLY and FYNNEI. V was pared by 1 base and J by 2 bases, with 5 bases between. CDR3 length: 14 amino acids. CDR3 in amino acids: CASSEGRTNEKLFF. The CDR3 DNA follows: TGTGCCAGCAGTGAAGGCAGGACTAATGAAAAACTGTTTTTT.

This chain links TRBV2 with TRBJ1-6; maybe TRBD1 (6 bases). CDR1 is SNHLY and CDR2 is FYNNEI in the germline V gene. Trimming stripped 6 bases from V and 7 bases from J, with 13 bases between. The CDR3 extends over 14 amino acids. The chain's CDR3 is CASRVDRTNSPLHF. As DNA, the CDR3 is TGTGCCAGCAGGGTAGACAGGACGAATTCACCCCTCCACTTT.

Here the CDR3 DNA reads TGCGCCAGCAGCCGTTTACAGGGACCGATCTCCTACGAGCAGTACTTC. Its translation: CASSRLQGPISYEQYF. The chain carries TRBV4-1 and TRBJ2-7, with D possibly TRBD1 on 6 matching bases. This CDR3 is 16 amino acids long. CDR1 MGHRA and CDR2 YSYEKL come from the germline V gene. Trimming removed 4 bases at V and 0 bases at J, with 16 bases between.

This clone has only a few counts. The rearrangement joins TRBV5-4 to TRBJ1-3, with D unresolved. This CDR3 is 13 amino acids long. The germline V and J ends were trimmed by 2 bases and 2 bases, with 5 bases remaining between them. CDR1 is SGHNT and CDR2 is YYREEE in the germline V gene (reference sequence). The DNA of the CDR3 is TGTGCCAGCAGCTTTCGTGCTGGAAACACCATATATTTT. Its translation is CASSFRAGNTIYF. The entire variable domain, with the rest obtained from reference TRBV5-4 and TRBJ1-3, is as follows: ETGVTQSPTHLIKTRGQQVTLRCSSQSGHNTVSWYQQALGQGPQFIFQYYREEENGRGNFPPRFSGLQFPNYSSELNVNALELDDSALYLCASSFRAGNTIYFGEGSWLTVV.

DNA of the CDR3: TGTGCCAGCAGTGAGGTCCTGAGCGGTTCACCCCTCCACTTT. Translated: CASSEVLSGSPLHF. The J gene is TRBJ1-6, the V gene TRBV2; the D is unclear. Trimming shortened V by 3 bases and J by 9 bases, and 12 bases separated the two germline ends. Germline V gene lookup returns CDR1 SNHLY and CDR2 FYNNEI. The CDR3 sequence is 14 residues long.

J is TRBJ1-5 and V is TRBV19, with D possibly being TRBD1 (5 bases). This CDR3 region has 14 residues. Trimming removed 3 bases at V and 3 bases at J, with 9 bases between. CDR1 is LNHDA, CDR2 SQIVND, per germline (reference sequence). The CDR3 here is CASSIGRVNQPQHF. The CDR3 DNA reads TGTGCCAGTAGTATTGGCAGGGTCAATCAGCCCCAGCATTTT.

The chain uses TRBV5-1 and TRBJ1-1; D call uncertain. The V gene lost 0 bases and the J gene lost 6 bases, with 15 bases spanning the gap. The germline gives CDR1 SGHRS, CDR2 YFSETQ. The CDR3 consists of 15 residues. The CDR3 spells CASSLESRGGAEAFF. The DNA for the CDR3 is TGCGCCAGCAGCTTGGAATCCCGGGGTGGGGCTGAAGCTTTCTTT. Together with reference TRBV5-1 and TRBJ1-1, the CDR3 gives the full variable domain: KAGVTQTPRYLIKTRGQQVTLSCSPISGHRSVSWYQQTPGQGLQFLFEYFSETQRNKGNFPGRFSGRQFSNSRSEMNVSTLELGDSALYLCASSLESRGGAEAFFGQGTRLTVV.

The gene calls are TRBV6-1 and TRBJ2-7; TRBD1 matches at 9 bases. CDR3 length equals 18 residues. Per germline, CDR1 MNHNS and CDR2 SASEGT. J was trimmed by 0 bases and V by 4 bases; bases with no gene match: 13. In nucleotides, the CDR3 is TGTGCCAGCAGTGGCCCCGCCGGACAGGGGTCCTTCTCCTACGAGCAGTACTTC. Amino acids: CASSGPAGQGSFSYEQYF.

V usage is TRBV30 and J usage is TRBJ2-5; no reliable D call. The CDR3 has 13 residues. The V gene lost 0 bases and the J gene lost 4 bases, with 9 bases spanning the gap. CDR1 is GTSNPN and CDR2 is SVGIG in the germline V gene (reference sequence). CDR3 nucleotides: TGTGCCTGGAGTGTCGAGGATCCAGAGACCCAGTACTTC. The encoded protein is CAWSVEDPETQYF.

This chain links TRBV10-3 with TRBJ1-1, with D possibly TRBD1 on 6 matching bases. CDR1 is ENHRY, CDR2 SYGVKD, per germline. CDR3 size: 13 residues. V shed 2 bases and J shed 5 bases, with 9 bases lying between them. The CDR3 DNA is TGTGCCATCAGTGAGGGGGGCGGAACTGAAGCTTTCTTT. It yields the protein CAISEGGGTEAFF.

The chain is built from TRBV5-1 and TRBJ2-4; 9 bases are a match to TRBD1. V trimming: 3 bases; J trimming: 0 bases; junction bases outside the gene matches: 4. From germline, CDR1 is SGHRS and CDR2 YFSETQ. The CDR3 totals 16 residues. The CDR3 DNA sequence: TGCGCCAGCAGCTCGGGGACAGGGTTAGCCAAAAACATTCAGTACTTC. Amino acid sequence: CASSSGTGLAKNIQYF.

The chain couples TRBV28 to TRBJ2-7, with 11 bases that match TRBD1. This CDR3 contains 15 residues. J was trimmed by 6 bases and V by 5 bases; bases with no gene match: 9. Germline V gene lookup returns CDR1 MDHEN and CDR2 SYDVKM. CDR3 sequence: CASSPSGTGGFEQYF. In nucleotides, the CDR3 is TGTGCCAGCAGTCCATCCGGGACAGGGGGATTCGAGCAGTACTTC.

Points on this clone: Likely a read error: the CDR3 ends without its conserved phenylalanine or tryptophan. The V and J genes are TRBV30 and TRBJ1-4, with 7 positions matching TRBD1. Losses at the gene ends were 4 bases for V and 8 bases for J; bases not matched to a gene: 10. This CDR3 has 14 residues. The germline CDR1 and CDR2 sequences are GTSNPN and SVGIG (reference sequence). CDR3 residues: CAWNLDRAAEKLFV. The CDR3 bases are TGTGCCTGGAATCTTGACAGGGCGGCAGAAAAACTGTTTGTT.

The chain recombines TRBV27 with TRBJ1-1; TRBD1 aligns across 10 bases. The CDR3 extends over 18 amino acids. After removal of 3 bases from V and 3 bases from J, the junction contained 13 bases not matched to a gene. The germline V gene encodes CDR1 MNHEY and CDR2 SMNVEV (reference sequence). This CDR3 reads CASSFLLPTGGIYTEAFF. The CDR3 coding sequence is TGTGCCAGCAGTTTCCTACTACCGACAGGGGGCATTTACACTGAAGCTTTCTTT.

The chain joins TRBV5-1 to TRBJ2-5; a weak D match, TRBD1 (5 bases). The CDR3 loop spans 14 amino acids. Trimming cost V 2 bases and J 5 bases, with 13 bases left between them. CDR1 and CDR2 from the germline V gene are SGHRS and YFSETQ. Written as DNA, the CDR3 is TGCGCCAGCAGCTTTAAAGGGGCTTACGAGACCCAGTACTTC. Amino acid sequence: CASSFKGAYETQYF.

The sample holds one count of this clone. The chain carries TRBV7-2 and TRBJ1-2, with no clear D. Germline V gene sequence: CDR1 SGHTA, CDR2 FQGNSA. The germline V and J ends were trimmed by 8 bases and 2 bases, with 9 bases remaining between them. This CDR3 is 12 amino acids long. Written as DNA, the CDR3 is TGTGCCAGCGGAGGTCCGAACTATGGCTACACCTTC. The encoded protein is CASGGPNYGYTF.

The J gene is TRBJ2-5, the V gene TRBV5-1, with D possibly TRBD1 on 5 matching bases. The V gene's germline CDR1 is SGHRS and CDR2 YFSETQ. The CDR3 length is 14 residues. Trimming cost V 0 bases and J 2 bases, with 8 bases left between them. CDR3 in amino acids: CASSLAGRQETQYF. CDR3 nucleotides: TGCGCCAGCAGCTTGGCAGGGCGGCAAGAGACCCAGTACTTC. The entire variable domain, with the rest obtained from reference TRBV5-1 and TRBJ2-5, is as follows: KAGVTQTPRYLIKTRGQQVTLSCSPISGHRSVSWYQQTPGQGLQFLFEYFSETQRNKGNFPGRFSGRQFSNSRSEMNVSTLELGDSALYLCASSLAGRQETQYFGPGTRLLVL.

The chain links TRBV5-1 to TRBJ2-7, with TRBD1 as a possible D gene (6 bases). Germline V lookup: CDR1 SGHRS, CDR2 YFSETQ. V lost 4 bases and J lost 6, with 14 bases in between. This CDR3 spans 13 amino acids. The CDR3 region has the DNA TGCGCCAGCAGCCAACTTACAGGGCCCGAGCAGTACTTC. This sequence encodes CASSQLTGPEQYF.

The chain employs TRBV30 and TRBJ1-2, with D hard to call. The length of the CDR3 is 15 residues. The V end was cut by 5 bases, the J end by 0 bases, with 16 bases between. Germline V lookup: CDR1 GTSNPN, CDR2 SVGIG (reference sequence). The CDR3 DNA reads TGTGCCTGGCGCCCTATCGGTCTAGCTAACTATGGCTACACCTTC. Its protein is CAWRPIGLANYGYTF. The full variable domain, completed using reference TRBV30 and TRBJ1-2, is SQTIHQWPATLVQPVGSPLSLECTVEGTSNPNLYWYRQAAGRGLQLLFYSVGIGQISSEVPQNLSASRPQDRQFILSSKKLLLSDSGFYLCAWRPIGLANYGYTFGSGTRLTVV.

V is TRBV5-1 and J is TRBJ2-3, with 8 bases fitting TRBD1. The J segment lost 1 base and the V segment lost 4 bases, leaving 5 bases of the junction unmatched. This CDR3 region has 15 residues. Germline assignment: CDR1 SGHRS and CDR2 YFSETQ. CDR3 residues: CASSQGQGGTDTQYF. The CDR3 region has the DNA TGCGCCAGCAGCCAAGGACAGGGTGGCACAGATACGCAGTATTTT.

This chain uses TRBV25-1 with TRBJ1-3; D ambiguous. Trimming stripped 3 bases from V and 0 bases from J, with 12 bases between. The germline V gene has CDR1 MGHDK and CDR2 SYGVNS. The CDR3 is made up of 16 amino acids. The CDR3 DNA reads as TGTGCCAGCAGTGATAGCCAGCGGAGCTCTGGAAACACCATATATTTT. It codes for CASSDSQRSSGNTIYF.